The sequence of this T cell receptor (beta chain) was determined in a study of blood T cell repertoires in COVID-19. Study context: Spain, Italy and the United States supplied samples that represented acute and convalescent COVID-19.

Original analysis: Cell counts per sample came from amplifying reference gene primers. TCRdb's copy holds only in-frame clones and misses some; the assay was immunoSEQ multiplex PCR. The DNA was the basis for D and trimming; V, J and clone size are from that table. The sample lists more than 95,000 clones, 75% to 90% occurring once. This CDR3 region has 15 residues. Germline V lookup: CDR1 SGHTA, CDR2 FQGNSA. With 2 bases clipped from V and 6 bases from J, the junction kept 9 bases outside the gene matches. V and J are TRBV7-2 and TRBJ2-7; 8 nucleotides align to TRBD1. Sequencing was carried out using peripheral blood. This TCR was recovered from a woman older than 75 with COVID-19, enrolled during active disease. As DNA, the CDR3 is TGTGCCAGCAGCTTAACCCAGGGGGCGGCTTCCGAGCAGTACTTC. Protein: CASSLTQGAASEQYF.